This T cell receptor beta chain was profiled in a study of T cell responses to AZD1222 COVID-19 vaccine. The germline V and J ends were trimmed by 2 bases and 6 bases, with 10 bases remaining between them. The CDR3 is 13 amino acids. Germline assignment: CDR1 SGHTA and CDR2 FQGNSA. Data came from immunoSEQ multiplex PCR; TCRdb stores just in-frame clones and leaves some out. The table lists approximately 170,000 clones, 85% to 95% of them singletons. The chain recombines TRBV7-2 with TRBJ1-2; D unclear. Source: peripheral blood, taken on day 0 of AZD1222 vaccination. The TCR sequence derives from an adult in good health. This CDR3 is CASSLSPPNGYTF. CDR3 bases: TGTGCCAGCAGCTTAAGCCCGCCAAATGGCTACACCTTC. The whole variable domain, filled in from reference TRBV7-2 and TRBJ1-2, reads GAGVSQSPSNKVTEKGKDVELRCDPISGHTALYWYRQSLGQGLEFLIYFQGNSAPDKSGLPSDRFSAERTGGSVSTLTIQRTQQEDSAVYLCASSLSPPNGYTFGSGTRLTVV.